Sequencing of this T cell receptor (beta chain) was carried out in a study of blood T cell repertoires in COVID-19. The CDR3 runs 14 residues. Deletions cut 1 base from V and 2 bases from J, with 9 bases between. From germline, CDR1 is SGHAT and CDR2 FQNNGV. The table lists this clone with a few counts. Sequenced by immunoSEQ multiplex PCR; TCRdb stores in-frame clones only, minus some. The table lists about 170,000 clones, around 82% of them singletons. The sequenced material came from PBMCs or T cells enriched from blood (not recorded which). The rearrangement uses TRBV11-2 and TRBJ2-7, with no clear D. The TCR was taken from a woman in her forties or fifties in a cohort exposed to, infected with or recovered from COVID-19 (not recorded which). The CDR3 sequence is CASSLVQITYEQYF. CDR3 nucleotide sequence: TGTGCCAGCAGCTTAGTCCAGATAACCTACGAGCAGTACTTC. The full variable domain, rest sourced from reference TRBV11-2 and TRBJ2-7, is EAGVAQSPRYKIIEKRQSVAFWCNPISGHATLYWYQQILGQGPKLLIQFQNNGVVDDSQLPKDRFSAERLKGVDSTLKIQPAKLEDSAVYLCASSLVQITYEQYFGPGTRLTVT.